Described below is a single T cell receptor beta chain sequence and its context. It has no known antigen specificity. Base qualities were left out, and no much larger clone turns up one base away. The sample holds other DNA sequences that translate to the same CDR3. These data originate in a study of shared clonotypes between healthy human individuals (dated by TCRdb to 2018 to 2020). With respect to the entire study: The cohort comprised a couple of women and a few men aged 18 to 49 years. For each donor, three plates each were used for CD4 naive and CD4 memory, two plates were used for CD8 naive, and one plate was used for CD8 memory. To estimate repertoire size and how much clonotype sharing occurs between individuals, the study deeply sequenced the blood TCR repertoires of several healthy adults. Libraries were prepared and TCR repertoires were sequenced by different laboratories using diverse techniques, in order to increase sequencing depth and limit assay-specific biases. Per donor, leukapheresis produced somewhere between about 0.94 and 9.5 billion PBMCs.

CDR1 is given as SGHKS and CDR2 as YYEKEE, both from the germline V gene (reference sequence). Including cysteine and phenylalanine, the CDR3 has 13 amino acids. Of the read, only the CDR3 DNA is kept; its 39 bases are in frame from base 1. V is clipped by 0 bases and J by 0 bases, and the sequence between their germline boundaries is 3 bases long. Donors were healthy HIV-negative adults with no recently reported acute infections or vaccinations. Every donor was a Caucasian adult living in Nashville, Tennessee, USA. CD4+ T cells were enriched through magnetic negative selection, after which naive cells were positively selected on CD45RA and the remaining negative fraction served as the memory subset. Blood was collected by leukapheresis, and PBMCs were isolated by Ficoll-Histopaque density gradient centrifugation and then cryopreserved in liquid nitrogen vapor phase. Analytical flow cytometry was used to check the purity and quantity of each magnetically sorted T cell population. From each sorted fraction, genomic DNA was isolated and quantified by UV absorbance on a Nanodrop 2000c.

Using the deep immunoSEQ assay, multiplex PCR amplified TCR CDR3 regions from genomic DNA. Extracted genomic DNA from each cell subset was distributed evenly across all wells of several immunoSEQ 96-well plates, and each plate was treated as a replicate. For sorted subsets, each replicate PCR was loaded with 200 to 250 ng genomic DNA, equivalent to some 27,000 T cell genomes. The purified libraries were quantified using a Qubit 3.0 fluorometer, sized with a Bioanalyzer 2100, and then quantified again using the KAPA Library Quantification kit. Every immunoSEQ 96-well plate was sequenced on a dedicated single-read 150-cycle Illumina NextSeq 550 flow cell. As for the original processing: The immunoSEQ output contained only junctional sequences without quality scores, so filtering could not match that applied to full-length reads. Sequences were annotated with PyIR, a Python wrapper for IgBLAST v1.9, using IMGT germline references to assign V/J genes and CDR3. Reads with weak V/J assignments (E-value above 1e-6), missing CDR3, stop codons, out-of-frame junctions, or ambiguous translated residues were removed. V3J clonotypes were defined as sequences sharing an identical inferred V gene, J gene, and CDR3 amino acid sequence. Percentage overlap between repertoires was computed as shared unique clonotypes divided by the size of the smaller repertoire. Repertoire richness was assessed with RTK rarefaction, the Chao1 estimator, and Recon v2.1 estimates of unobserved clonotypes. For all TCRbeta clonotypes obtained by the gDNA method from four donors, generation probabilities were computed with OLGA. Here the immuneACCESS table is served through TCRdb, limited to in-frame sequences with V and J called. Missing clones are a known gap in these copies; in checked studies unresolved V genes cover under half, and the rest lacks a known reason. V, J and clone size are taken as reported in that table, and D and trimming were inferred from the DNA itself. The sample profile shows about 2,500,000 clones; 85% to 95% of them were found once. About 0.13% of the sample is in the top ten clones.

General findings and caveats noted by the study authors: Estimated clonotype richness was generally larger for naive than for memory subsets. Only blood was sampled, and tissue TCR repertoires likely differ from those in blood. The small number of donors limited the genetic and exposure-history diversity represented. Pairwise subsampling led to the expectation that sequencing depth would affect the degree of clonotype sharing among donors. Clonotypes shared by all four sorted-subset donors showed higher generation probabilities than non-shared clonotypes. Incomplete sequencing was indicated by rarefaction of sorted-subset datasets, despite the large sequencing depth. Across a few donors, about 5% of naive CD4, around 3.3% of naive CD8, 2.3% of memory CD4, and approximately 0.4% of memory CD8 clonotypes were shared.

This sequence originates from a man aged 18-30 years in good health. The sequencing sample was made of naive CD4+ T cells sorted from blood. Explained via the paper, the cell subset or site label denotes: CD45RA+ positively selected. The rearrangement joined TRBV5-5 to TRBJ1-1; the D gene cannot be resolved reliably. Here is the DNA: TGTGCCAGCAGCTTGGTAGTGAACACTGAAGCTTTCTTT. It specifies CASSLVVNTEAFF. When the CDR3 is completed using the reference TRBV5-5 and TRBJ1-1 genes on either side, the full variable domain is DAGVTQSPTHLIKTRGQQVTLRCSPISGHKSVSWYQQVLGQGPQFIFQYYEKEERGRGNFPDRFSARQFPNYSSELNVNALLLGDSALYLCASSLVVNTEAFFGQGTRLTVV.